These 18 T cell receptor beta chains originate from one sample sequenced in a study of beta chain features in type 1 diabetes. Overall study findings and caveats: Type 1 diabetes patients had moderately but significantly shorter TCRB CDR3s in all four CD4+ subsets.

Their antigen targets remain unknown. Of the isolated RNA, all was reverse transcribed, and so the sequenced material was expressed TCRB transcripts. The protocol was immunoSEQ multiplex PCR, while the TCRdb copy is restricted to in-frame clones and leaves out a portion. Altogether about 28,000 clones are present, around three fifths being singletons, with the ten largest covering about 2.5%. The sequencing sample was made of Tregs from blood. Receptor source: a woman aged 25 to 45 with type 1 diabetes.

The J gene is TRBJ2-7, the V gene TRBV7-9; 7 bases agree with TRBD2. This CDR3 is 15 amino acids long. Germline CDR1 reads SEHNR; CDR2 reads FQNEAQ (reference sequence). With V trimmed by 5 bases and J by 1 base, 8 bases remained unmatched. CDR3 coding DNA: TGTGCCAGCAGCCTGGGGCTAGCGGCTTCCTACGAGCAGTACTTC. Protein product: CASSLGLAASYEQYF.

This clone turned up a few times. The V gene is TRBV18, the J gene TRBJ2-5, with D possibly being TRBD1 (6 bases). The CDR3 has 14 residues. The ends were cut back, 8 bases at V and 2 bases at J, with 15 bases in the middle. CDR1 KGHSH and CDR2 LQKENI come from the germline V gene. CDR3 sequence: CASRTWDTQETQYF. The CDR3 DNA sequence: TGTGCCAGCAGAACATGGGACACTCAAGAGACCCAGTACTTC.

This chain's CDR3 is CASHRQGGQETQYF. The CDR3 nucleotides read TGTGCCAGCCATCGCCAGGGAGGACAAGAGACCCAGTACTTC. The chain carries TRBV28 and TRBJ2-5; a possible D gene is TRBD2 (6 bases). The germline V gene encodes CDR1 MDHEN and CDR2 SYDVKM. V gave up 8 bases and J gave up 2 bases, with 15 bases separating them. This CDR3 has 14 amino acids.

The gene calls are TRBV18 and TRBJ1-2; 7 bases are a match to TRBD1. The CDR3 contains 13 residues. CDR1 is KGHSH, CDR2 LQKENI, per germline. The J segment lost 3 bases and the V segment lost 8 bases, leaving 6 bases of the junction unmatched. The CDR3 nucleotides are TGTGCCAGCGCCAGGGGGTCTGACTATGGCTACACCTTC. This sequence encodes CASARGSDYGYTF.

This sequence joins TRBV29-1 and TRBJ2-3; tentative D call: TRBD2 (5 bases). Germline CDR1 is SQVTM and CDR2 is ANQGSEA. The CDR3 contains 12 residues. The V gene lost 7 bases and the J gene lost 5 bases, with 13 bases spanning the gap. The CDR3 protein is CSATPGEDTQYF. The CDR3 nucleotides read TGCAGCGCAACCCCCGGGGAAGATACGCAGTATTTT.

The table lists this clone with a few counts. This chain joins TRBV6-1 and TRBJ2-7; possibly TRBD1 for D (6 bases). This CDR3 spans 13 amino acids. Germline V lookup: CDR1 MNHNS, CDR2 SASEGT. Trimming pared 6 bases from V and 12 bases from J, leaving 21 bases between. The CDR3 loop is CASSLPPDRKRYF. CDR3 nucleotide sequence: TGTGCCAGCAGCCTTCCCCCAGACAGGAAGCGGTACTTC.

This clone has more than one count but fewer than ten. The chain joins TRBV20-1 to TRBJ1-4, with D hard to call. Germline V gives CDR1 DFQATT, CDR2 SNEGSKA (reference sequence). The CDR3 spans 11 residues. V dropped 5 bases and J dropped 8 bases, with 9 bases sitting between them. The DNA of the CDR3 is TGCAGTGCTGCAGACGGGGAAAAACTGTTTTTT. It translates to CSAADGEKLFF.

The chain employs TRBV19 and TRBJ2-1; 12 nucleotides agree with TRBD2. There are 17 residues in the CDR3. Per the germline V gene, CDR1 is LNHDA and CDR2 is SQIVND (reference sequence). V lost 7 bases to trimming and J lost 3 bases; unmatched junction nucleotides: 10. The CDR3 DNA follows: TGTGCCAGTACCCGGACTAGCGGGACCAGAAACTACAATGAGCAGTTCTTC. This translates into CASTRTSGTRNYNEQFF.

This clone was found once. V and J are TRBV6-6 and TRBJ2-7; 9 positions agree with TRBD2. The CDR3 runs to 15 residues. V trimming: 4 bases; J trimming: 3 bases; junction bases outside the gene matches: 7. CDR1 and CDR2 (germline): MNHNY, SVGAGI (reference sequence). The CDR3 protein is CASSFDSGSYYEQYF. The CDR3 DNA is TGTGCCAGCAGTTTTGATAGCGGGAGCTACTACGAGCAGTACTTC.

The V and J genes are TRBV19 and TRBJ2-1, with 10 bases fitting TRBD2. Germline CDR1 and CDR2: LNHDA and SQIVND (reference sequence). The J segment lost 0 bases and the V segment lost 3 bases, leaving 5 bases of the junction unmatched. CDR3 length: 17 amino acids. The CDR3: CASSMSSGRSSYNEQFF. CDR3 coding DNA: TGTGCCAGTAGTATGTCTAGCGGGAGAAGCTCCTACAATGAGCAGTTCTTC.

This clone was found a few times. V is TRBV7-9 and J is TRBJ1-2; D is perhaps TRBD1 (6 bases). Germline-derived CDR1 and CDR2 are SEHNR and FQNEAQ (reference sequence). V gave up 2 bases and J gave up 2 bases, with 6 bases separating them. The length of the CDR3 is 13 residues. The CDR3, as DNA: TGTGCCAGCAGCTTAAGGGGGAACTATGGCTACACCTTC. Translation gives CASSLRGNYGYTF.

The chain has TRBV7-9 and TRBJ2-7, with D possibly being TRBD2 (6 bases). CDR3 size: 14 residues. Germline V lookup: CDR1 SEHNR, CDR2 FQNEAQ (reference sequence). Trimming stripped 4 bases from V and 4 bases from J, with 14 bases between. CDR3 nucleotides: TGTGCCAGCAGCTCAGCGGGTGGGGGGTACGAGCAGTACTTC. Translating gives CASSSAGGGYEQYF.

For the CDR3, the DNA is TGTGCCAGCAGTTTGGGACAGGTCCCCCCAAGGCCCCAGCATTTT. Its translation is CASSLGQVPPRPQHF. The chain uses TRBV28 and TRBJ1-5, with 8 positions matching TRBD1. This CDR3 has 15 residues. Germline-derived CDR1 and CDR2 are MDHEN and SYDVKM. J lost 9 bases, V lost 3 bases, and 10 bases had no gene match. Filled out from reference TRBV28 and TRBJ1-5, the complete variable domain reads DVKVTQSSRYLVKRTGEKVFLECVQDMDHENMFWYRQDPGLGLRLIYFSYDVKMKEKGDIPEGYSVSREKKERFSLILESASTNQTSMYLCASSLGQVPPRPQHFGDGTRLSIL.

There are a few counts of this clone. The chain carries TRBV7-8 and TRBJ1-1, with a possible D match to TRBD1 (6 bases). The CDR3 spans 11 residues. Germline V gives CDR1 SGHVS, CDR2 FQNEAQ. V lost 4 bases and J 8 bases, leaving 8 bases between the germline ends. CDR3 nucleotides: TGTGCCAGCAGCTCGCAGGGGGAAGCTTTCTTT. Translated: CASSSQGEAFF.

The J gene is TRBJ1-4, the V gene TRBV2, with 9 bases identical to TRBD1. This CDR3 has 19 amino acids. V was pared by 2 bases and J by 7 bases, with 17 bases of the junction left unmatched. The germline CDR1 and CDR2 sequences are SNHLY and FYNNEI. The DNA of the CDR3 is TGTGCCAGCAGTGAAACCGGGACAGGGTACACCCTGGGGAGTGAAAAACTGTTTTTT. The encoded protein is CASSETGTGYTLGSEKLFF. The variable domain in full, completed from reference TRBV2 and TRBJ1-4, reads EPEVTQTPSHQVTQMGQEVILRCVPISNHLYFYWYRQILGQKVEFLVSFYNNEISEKSEIFDDQFSVERPDGSNFTLKIRSTKLEDSAMYFCASSETGTGYTLGSEKLFFGSGTQLSVL.

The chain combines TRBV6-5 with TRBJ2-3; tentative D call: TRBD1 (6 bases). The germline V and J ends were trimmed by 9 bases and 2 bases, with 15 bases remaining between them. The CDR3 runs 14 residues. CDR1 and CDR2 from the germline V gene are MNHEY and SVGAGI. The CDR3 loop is CASDRLGYTDTQYF. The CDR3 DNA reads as TGTGCCAGTGACAGGTTGGGTTACACAGATACGCAGTATTTT.

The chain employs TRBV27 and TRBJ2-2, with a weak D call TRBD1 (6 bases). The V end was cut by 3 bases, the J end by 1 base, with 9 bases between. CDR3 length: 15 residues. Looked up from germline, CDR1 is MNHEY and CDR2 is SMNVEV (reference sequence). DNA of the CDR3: TGTGCCAGCAGTTTCCTACAGGGGAACACCGGGGAGCTGTTTTTT. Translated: CASSFLQGNTGELFF.

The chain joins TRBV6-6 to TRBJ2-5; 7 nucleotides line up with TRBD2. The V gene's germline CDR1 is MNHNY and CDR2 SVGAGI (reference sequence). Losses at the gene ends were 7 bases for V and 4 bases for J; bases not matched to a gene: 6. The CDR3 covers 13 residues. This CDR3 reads CASTPRGVETQYF. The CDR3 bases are TGTGCCAGCACCCCTCGGGGGGTAGAGACCCAGTACTTC.